The 26 T cell receptor beta chains below all came from one sample that was sequenced in a study of blood T cells in healthy people across ages. A second PCR, run for about 7 to 11 cycles, used a sample-barcoded 5' primer plus a J-beta primer mix. TCRdb redid the calling of the 5' RACE reads with MiXCR, one entry per CDR3 protein. Of about 970,000 distinct CDR3 sequences listed, just over 50% are singletons. Sequencing was performed on blood. The receptor set was obtained from a woman aged 55-70 years in good health.

This clonotype has only a few counts. The gene calls are TRBV7-9 and TRBJ2-3; 13 bases map to TRBD2. V trimming: 5 bases; J trimming: 4 bases; junction bases outside the gene matches: 6. The CDR3 length is 16 residues. The germline V gene has CDR1 SEHNR and CDR2 FQNEAQ (reference sequence). CDR3 sequence reads: CASSPGLAGVADTQYF. CDR3 coding DNA: TGTGCCAGCAGCCCTGGACTAGCGGGAGTCGCAGATACGCAGTATTTT.

The chain recombines TRBV20-1 with TRBJ2-3, with D possibly being TRBD2 (5 bases). Germline V gene sequence: CDR1 DFQATT, CDR2 SNEGSKA (reference sequence). The CDR3 loop spans 15 amino acids. Trimming took off 6 bases at V and 0 bases at J, with 16 bases between the two ends. As DNA, the CDR3 is TGCAGTGCGAGGACTGGCGGCCGAAGCACAGATACGCAGTATTTT. As protein: CSARTGGRSTDTQYF.

The rearrangement uses TRBV24-1 and TRBJ1-2; perhaps TRBD1 as D (6 bases). The CDR3 is made up of 14 amino acids. With 3 bases removed from V and 4 bases from J, the gap between germline ends came to 11 bases. Germline assignment: CDR1 KGHDR and CDR2 SFDVKD. DNA of the CDR3: TGTGCCACCAGTGATAAGACAGGTGGCTATGGCTACACCTTC. Encoded protein: CATSDKTGGYGYTF.

This chain uses TRBV20-1 with TRBJ2-2; TRBD1 or TRBD2 may be the D gene (5 bases each). The CDR3 has 18 amino acids. CDR1 and CDR2 (germline): DFQATT, SNEGSKA (reference sequence). V lost 6 bases and J 0 bases, leaving 23 bases between the germline ends. CDR3: CSAEEGAWGRPNTGELFF. DNA of the CDR3: TGCAGTGCCGAAGAAGGGGCCTGGGGACGCCCGAACACCGGGGAGCTGTTTTTT.

V is TRBV20-1 and J is TRBJ2-3; 8 bases are shared with TRBD1. Germline values: CDR1 DFQATT, CDR2 SNEGSKA (reference sequence). V was clipped by 3 bases and J by 2 bases; unmatched bases: 19. This CDR3 spans 19 amino acids. The CDR3 loop is CSARGQVVRGRQDTDTQYF. CDR3 in DNA: TGCAGTGCTAGGGGACAGGTGGTGCGGGGCCGCCAGGACACAGATACGCAGTATTTT.

This clonotype was observed a few times. J is TRBJ1-5 and V is TRBV4-2; 7 bases align to TRBD1. J gave up 2 bases and V 4 bases, and 8 bases lay outside the gene matches. Germline lookup yields CDR1 LGHNA and CDR2 YNFKEQ. The CDR3 is 16 residues long. The CDR3 region has the DNA TGTGCCAGCAGCCCTCAACAGGGGAGAGGCAATCAGCCCCAGCATTTT. This codes for CASSPQQGRGNQPQHF.

Of note for this clonotype: Since a much larger clone is just one base distant, this may be a read error. CDR3 sequence reads: CSARAGGGPDEQYF. The CDR3 region has the DNA TGCAGTGCTAGGGCTGGCGGGGGTCCCGACGAGCAGTACTTC. V and J are TRBV20-1 and TRBJ2-7; 7 nucleotides agree with TRBD2. Germline V gene data show CDR1 as DFQATT and CDR2 as SNEGSKA (reference sequence). There are 14 residues in the CDR3. Trimming took 3 bases from V and 5 from J; bases not matched to a gene: 10.

The chain employs TRBV7-9 and TRBJ2-5; D is perhaps TRBD2 (5 bases). CDR1 is SEHNR, CDR2 FQNEAQ, per germline (reference sequence). The CDR3 spans 15 residues. The V and J ends lost 0 bases and 3 bases respectively, with 11 bases between them. CDR3 amino acids: CASSLARTGKETQYF. CDR3 in DNA: TGTGCCAGCAGCTTAGCTCGGACTGGAAAAGAGACCCAGTACTTC.

This chain joins TRBV29-1 and TRBJ2-7, with 8 positions matching TRBD1. The J call is doubtful: the DNA matches TRBJ2-5 better. The CDR3 sequence is 14 residues long. Germline V gene data show CDR1 as SQVTM and CDR2 as ANQGSEA. CDR3: CGAMDRARMETQYF. The CDR3 DNA sequence: TGCGGCGCTATGGACAGGGCGCGCATGGAGACCCAGTACTTC.

V usage is TRBV4-1 and J usage is TRBJ2-7, with 12 bases that match TRBD2. Germline V gene sequence: CDR1 MGHRA, CDR2 YSYEKL. CDR3 length: 17 amino acids. V was pared by 1 base and J by 0 bases, with 4 bases of the junction left unmatched. The DNA for the CDR3 is TGCGCCAGCAGCCAAGCTGGACTAGCGGGAAGCTCCTACGAGCAGTACTTC. Translating it yields CASSQAGLAGSSYEQYF.

This clonotype was seen many times. The CDR3: CASSRGRSSTDTQYF. The CDR3 nucleotides are TGTGCCAGCAGCCGGGGACGCTCTAGCACAGATACGCAGTATTTT. V is TRBV7-9 and J is TRBJ2-3, with D perhaps matching TRBD1 or TRBD2 (5 bases each). CDR3 size: 15 residues. V was pared by 5 bases and J by 0 bases, with 12 bases between. From germline, CDR1 is SEHNR and CDR2 FQNEAQ (reference sequence).

The chain is built from TRBV6-6 and TRBJ2-1, with D unresolved. V lost 2 bases and J 4 bases, leaving 12 bases between the germline ends. Germline V gives CDR1 MNHNY, CDR2 SVGAGI (reference sequence). This CDR3 is 15 amino acids long. In nucleotides, the CDR3 is TGTGCCAGCAGTTACGACCCGGACGGATACAATGAGCAGTTCTTC. It specifies CASSYDPDGYNEQFF.

This clonotype appeared a few times. The chain couples TRBV14 to TRBJ2-5, with D unclear. Trimming shortened V by 6 bases and J by 4 bases, and 12 bases separated the two germline ends. The CDR3 is 13 amino acids. From germline, CDR1 is SGHDN and CDR2 FVKESK. CDR3 amino acids: CASSLTLSETQYF. The CDR3, as DNA: TGTGCCAGCAGTCTCACCTTATCAGAGACCCAGTACTTC.

The rearrangement uses TRBV4-2 and TRBJ2-3, with 8 bases that match TRBD1. The CDR3 runs to 17 residues. CDR1 is LGHNA, CDR2 YNFKEQ, per germline. V lost 2 bases and J lost 2; bases outside the gene matches: 9. This CDR3 is CASSQTSTGGITDTQYF. In nucleotides, the CDR3 is TGTGCCAGCAGCCAAACCTCAACAGGGGGGATCACAGATACGCAGTATTTT.

The rearrangement links TRBV20-1 to TRBJ1-1, with D possibly being TRBD1 (5 bases). This CDR3 spans 12 amino acids. CDR1 and CDR2 from the germline V gene are DFQATT and SNEGSKA (reference sequence). Trimming pared 6 bases from V and 1 base from J, leaving 9 bases between. This CDR3 is CSALQGNTEAFF. The CDR3 nucleotides are TGCAGTGCCCTTCAGGGGAACACTGAAGCTTTCTTT.

The V and J genes are TRBV25-1 and TRBJ2-1; D remains unclear. The J call is doubtful: the DNA matches TRBJ2-7 better. Germline assignment: CDR1 MGHDK and CDR2 SYGVNS. The CDR3 consists of 15 residues. The CDR3 region has the DNA TGTGCCAGCGGGATGAGGAGTTCCTCCTACAATGAGCAGTACTTC. Its translation is CASGMRSSSYNEQYF.

This clonotype showed up just a few times. CDR3 DNA sequence: TGTGCCAGCAGCCCGAAACTCGGGACAGGGTACCTTGGTGAGCAGTTCTTC. This encodes CASSPKLGTGYLGEQFF. This chain connects TRBV3-1 to TRBJ2-1; the match to TRBD1 covers 9 bases. Looked up from germline, CDR1 is LGHDT and CDR2 is YNNKEL (reference sequence). This CDR3 is 17 amino acids long. J gave up 9 bases and V 4 bases, and 16 bases lay outside the gene matches.

The chain combines TRBV20-1 with TRBJ2-7; D is unclear. CDR1 is DFQATT, CDR2 SNEGSKA, per germline (reference sequence). V was trimmed by 6 bases and J by 4 bases, leaving 10 bases between them. CDR3 length: 11 amino acids. The CDR3 reads CSATRQYEQYF. The CDR3 DNA follows: TGCAGTGCCACCCGTCAATACGAGCAGTACTTC.

The CDR3 here is CSAAPLAGVHNEQYF. The CDR3 bases are TGCAGTGCCGCTCCCCTAGCGGGAGTTCACAATGAGCAGTACTTC. V gene TRBV20-1 combines with J gene TRBJ2-7, with 10 nucleotides matching TRBD2. The J segment lost 7 bases and the V segment lost 6 bases, leaving 15 bases of the junction unmatched. The CDR3 runs to 15 residues. Germline CDR1 and CDR2: DFQATT and SNEGSKA (reference sequence).

The chain employs TRBV20-1 and TRBJ2-1; 7 bases are a match to TRBD2. Gene TRBJ2-7 matches the end of the DNA better, so the J call may be wrong. Germline V gene data show CDR1 as DFQATT and CDR2 as SNEGSKA (reference sequence). The CDR3 runs 14 residues. The CDR3 reads CSAPERTSYNEQYF. The DNA of the CDR3 is TGCAGTGCTCCAGAACGGACTAGTTACAATGAGCAGTACTTC.

This chain connects TRBV7-2 to TRBJ2-1, with 10 positions matching TRBD2. This CDR3 is built from 15 residues. Germline assignment: CDR1 SGHTA and CDR2 FQGNSA. J was trimmed by 4 bases and V by 6 bases; bases with no gene match: 6. As DNA, the CDR3 is TGTGCCAGCAGGCGGACTAGCGGAGAATACAATGAGCAGTTCTTC. This codes for CASRRTSGEYNEQFF.

The V gene is TRBV6-5, the J gene TRBJ2-7; D might be TRBD1 or TRBD2, each matching 5 bases. Germline CDR1 reads MNHEY; CDR2 reads SVGAGI. This CDR3 spans 14 amino acids. Between the trimmed V and J ends, which lost 5 bases and 5 bases, there was a span of 16 bases. CDR3 nucleotides: TGTGCCAGCAGTGACCGGGGCATGGGCCACGAGCAGTACTTC. Its translation: CASSDRGMGHEQYF.

The V gene is TRBV3-1, the J gene TRBJ2-1; 7 nucleotides match TRBD2. The CDR3 runs 15 residues. J was trimmed by 3 bases and V by 4 bases; bases with no gene match: 6. CDR1 is LGHDT and CDR2 is YNNKEL in the germline V gene (reference sequence). The CDR3 here is CASSRRDYHYNEQFF. Written as DNA, the CDR3 is TGTGCCAGCAGCCGCCGGGACTACCACTACAATGAGCAGTTCTTC.

The chain joins TRBV29-1 to TRBJ2-3; D is unclear. Trimming removed 3 bases at V and 4 bases at J, with 8 bases between. Per the germline V gene, CDR1 is SQVTM and CDR2 is ANQGSEA. The CDR3 covers 12 residues. The CDR3: CSVDFSSDTQYF. CDR3 DNA sequence: TGCAGCGTTGATTTCAGTTCAGATACGCAGTATTTT.

The chain joins TRBV18 to TRBJ2-5; the D is unclear. Between the trimmed V and J ends, which lost 2 bases and 2 bases, there was a span of 6 bases. The germline V gene encodes CDR1 KGHSH and CDR2 LQKENI. This CDR3 is built from 13 residues. This CDR3 reads CASSPSDQETQYF. CDR3 sequence (DNA): TGTGCCAGCTCACCATCGGATCAAGAGACCCAGTACTTC.

The rearrangement joins TRBV9 to TRBJ2-1; perhaps TRBD2 as D (6 bases). V lost 1 base, J lost 4 bases, and 15 bases lay in between. Germline V gives CDR1 SGDLS, CDR2 YYNGEE. The CDR3 sequence is 16 residues long. CDR3 sequence: CASSVSPVAVYNEQFF. The CDR3 nucleotides read TGTGCCAGCAGCGTATCCCCGGTAGCGGTGTACAATGAGCAGTTCTTC.